The 20 T cell receptor beta chains presented below share a single source sample, sequenced in a study of CD8 T cell repertoires and HIV-1 epitope variants (dated by TCRdb to about 2020). The library was built by means of the immunoSEQ multiplex PCR assay. Drawn from immuneACCESS, this table holds only the in-frame rearrangements with V and J called that TCRdb kept. Clones are partly lost; checked studies trace under half to an unresolved V gene and leave the rest unexplained. The sample yields around 3,000 clones; 55% to 70% were counted once. The top ten hold almost 40% of the sample. Their cognate antigens are unknown. Sequenced material: cultured CD8+ T cells derived from PBMCs. The receptors shown here come from a male donor with HIV.

CDR3 loop: CASSLGTGWNDYTF. DNA of the CDR3: TGTGCCAGCAGCTTGGGGACAGGGTGGAATGACTACACCTTC. This chain joins TRBV5-6 and TRBJ1-2; the match to TRBD1 covers 8 bases. Germline CDR1 is SGHDT and CDR2 is YYEEEE. The CDR3 sequence is 14 residues long. V gave up 0 bases and J gave up 10 bases; unmatched junction bases: 8.

This chain uses TRBV10-2 with TRBJ2-2; 10 bases agree with TRBD1. Per the germline V gene, CDR1 is WSHSY and CDR2 is SAAADI. There are 16 residues in the CDR3. V was clipped by 6 bases and J by 6 bases; unmatched bases: 10. CDR3 DNA sequence: TGCGCCAGCAGACCGGGACAGGGGATATATCCCGGGGAGCTGTTTTTT. It is translated as CASRPGQGIYPGELFF.

The chain couples TRBV5-1 to TRBJ1-2, with no clear D. This CDR3 has 14 residues. CDR1 SGHRS and CDR2 YFSETQ come from the germline V gene. V shed 3 bases and J shed 0 bases, with 9 bases lying between them. The CDR3 spells CASSSQETNYGYTF. CDR3 sequence (DNA): TGCGCCAGCAGCTCGCAGGAGACTAACTATGGCTACACCTTC.

This clone was observed a single time. The chain is built from TRBV7-6 and TRBJ2-3; D may be TRBD1 or TRBD2 (7 bases each). This CDR3 contains 14 residues. Germline CDR1 and CDR2: SGHVS and FNYEAQ. V was clipped by 6 bases and J by 6 bases, with 16 bases between them. Written as DNA, the CDR3 is TGTGCCAGCAGTCCTACAGGGGAGGGGGATACGCAGTATTTT. This gives the protein CASSPTGEGDTQYF.

The DNA of the CDR3 is TGTGCCAGCAGCTACCGACTAGCGGGAGTAGGGGACAATGAGCAGTTCTTC. Its protein is CASSYRLAGVGDNEQFF. This chain joins TRBV13 and TRBJ2-1, with 12 bases lining up with TRBD2. With V trimmed by 4 bases and J by 5 bases, 9 bases remained unmatched. This CDR3 has 17 residues. Per germline, CDR1 PRHDT and CDR2 FYEKMQ (reference sequence).

The rearrangement joins TRBV29-1 to TRBJ1-4, with D unclear. V was cut by 4 bases and J by 0 bases, with 9 bases left in between. CDR1 SQVTM and CDR2 ANQGSEA come from the germline V gene. The CDR3 runs to 14 residues. The CDR3 loop is CSVGVSATNEKLFF. CDR3 coding DNA: TGCAGCGTTGGTGTGAGTGCAACTAATGAAAAACTGTTTTTT.

The chain combines TRBV2 with TRBJ2-3; a possible D gene is TRBD2 (7 bases). CDR3 length equals 15 residues. Germline V lookup: CDR1 SNHLY, CDR2 FYNNEI. Trimming removed 8 bases from V and 3 bases from J, with 18 bases in between. The CDR3 DNA sequence: TGTGCCAGCCGAATGGGAGGGGGTTGGACAGATACGCAGTATTTT. Its translation: CASRMGGGWTDTQYF.

This chain links TRBV7-8 with TRBJ2-7; D unresolved. The V end was cut by 2 bases, the J end by 7 bases, with 9 bases between. The CDR3 length is 12 residues. In germline, CDR1 is SGHVS, CDR2 FQNEAQ. CDR3 sequence (DNA): TGTGCCAGCAGCTTAATCGGTAGGGAGCAGTACTTC. It is translated as CASSLIGREQYF.

This rearrangement joins TRBV6-5 to TRBJ1-4; D perhaps matches TRBD1 (5 bases). The CDR3 spans 13 residues. In germline, CDR1 is MNHEY, CDR2 SVGAGI. Trimming took 2 bases from V and 10 from J, leaving 11 bases between them. The CDR3 coding sequence is TGTGCCAGCAGTTACAAATGGGGACTAAAACTGTTTTTT. It yields the protein CASSYKWGLKLFF.

This clone was seen only once. The rearrangement joins TRBV28 to TRBJ1-1; D not certain. Trimming took 6 bases from V and 1 from J, leaving 9 bases between them. CDR3 size: 13 residues. From germline, CDR1 is MDHEN and CDR2 SYDVKM. The CDR3 DNA follows: TGTGCCAGCAGCTTACCAGGGAACACTGAAGCTTTCTTT. Translated, it gives CASSLPGNTEAFF.

V and J are TRBV10-3 and TRBJ2-7; a weak D match, TRBD2 (5 bases). Looked up from germline, CDR1 is ENHRY and CDR2 is SYGVKD. The CDR3 is 15 residues long. The V gene lost 3 bases and the J gene lost 3 bases, with 15 bases spanning the gap. In DNA form, the CDR3 reads TGTGCCATCAGTGATCTCGGGGAGAGAGGCTACGAGCAGTACTTC. Translated, it gives CAISDLGERGYEQYF.

The J gene is TRBJ2-2, the V gene TRBV7-3; 9 nucleotides agree with TRBD2. Trimming at V came to 5 bases and at J to 3 bases, leaving 1 base not matched to a gene. This CDR3 has 14 residues. Germline CDR1 and CDR2: SGHTA and FQGTGA. The CDR3 loop is CASSRLADTGELFF. DNA of the CDR3: TGTGCCAGCAGCCGACTAGCGGACACCGGGGAGCTGTTTTTT.

The rearrangement uses TRBV29-1 and TRBJ2-5, with TRBD2 matching 7 bases. Unmatched junction bases numbered 6, after V lost 0 bases and J lost 2 bases. Germline values: CDR1 SQVTM, CDR2 ANQGSEA. There are 15 residues in the CDR3. CDR3 DNA: TGCAGCGTTGAAGATTGGGAGGGGAGGCAAGAGACCCAGTACTTC. Translating gives CSVEDWEGRQETQYF.

In this sample, this clone turned up a few times. This chain links TRBV5-6 with TRBJ2-3, with TRBD2 matching 15 bases. V dropped 3 bases and J dropped 4; count of bases not matched to a gene: 6. The CDR3 consists of 17 residues. Germline CDR1 is SGHDT and CDR2 is YYEEEE. The CDR3 DNA sequence: TGTGCCAGCAGCTCGGAAGGACTAGCGGGAGGGCCAGATACGCAGTATTTT. Its protein is CASSSEGLAGGPDTQYF.

The chain employs TRBV7-9 and TRBJ1-1, with unresolved D. With 6 bases removed from V and 11 bases from J, the gap between germline ends came to 4 bases. CDR1 and CDR2 from the germline V gene are SEHNR and FQNEAQ (reference sequence). The CDR3 extends over 8 amino acids. Here the CDR3 reads CASRDAFF. The CDR3 DNA reads as TGTGCCAGCAGGGATGCTTTCTTT.

The chain uses TRBV6-6 and TRBJ1-1, with D perhaps matching TRBD1 (5 bases). Germline V gene lookup returns CDR1 MNHNY and CDR2 SVGAGI (reference sequence). CDR3 length equals 14 residues. V was trimmed by 7 bases and J by 3 bases, leaving 15 bases between them. CDR3 bases: TGTGCCAGCACCGAAAGGGACGCTTACACTGAAGCTTTCTTT. Translating it yields CASTERDAYTEAFF.

This rearrangement joins TRBV6-5 to TRBJ2-5; D is possibly TRBD1 (6 bases). Germline values: CDR1 MNHEY, CDR2 SVGAGI. Deletions cut 4 bases from V and 10 bases from J, with 13 bases between. This CDR3 comprises 12 residues. In nucleotides, the CDR3 is TGTGCCAGCAGTTTTGGGGGCGCCGACCAGTACTTC. Translating gives CASSFGGADQYF.

V usage is TRBV10-1 and J usage is TRBJ2-3, with D maybe TRBD2 (7 bases). The V end was cut by 0 bases, the J end by 5 bases, with 12 bases between. CDR3 size: 15 residues. The germline gives CDR1 WNHNN, CDR2 SYGVQD (reference sequence). Written as DNA, the CDR3 is TGCGCCAGCAGTGAGTCGGGGGGGCCGGGAGATACGCAGTATTTT. This codes for CASSESGGPGDTQYF.

The chain links TRBV9 to TRBJ2-3; D unresolved. The V gene's germline CDR1 is SGDLS and CDR2 YYNGEE. This CDR3 contains 15 residues. V lost 0 bases to trimming and J lost 4 bases, with 12 bases between them. The CDR3 spells CASSVARVAPDTQYF. DNA for the CDR3: TGTGCCAGCAGCGTAGCTAGGGTAGCCCCAGATACGCAGTATTTT.

The chain uses TRBV28 and TRBJ1-1; 9 nucleotides line up with TRBD1. The germline V gene has CDR1 MDHEN and CDR2 SYDVKM. This CDR3 is built from 14 residues. The V and J ends lost 6 bases and 6 bases, in that order; junction bases with no gene match: 8. The CDR3 region is CASSQDRGIAEAFF. CDR3 in DNA: TGTGCCAGCAGCCAAGACAGGGGGATCGCTGAAGCTTTCTTT.